Below, 23 T cell receptor beta chains from the same sample are listed, as sequenced in a study of tumor and adjacent non-tumor tissue in lung cancer. The library came from three nested PCR rounds adapted from ARM-PCR protocols. TCRdb analysed the multiplex PCR reads with MiXCR anew, one entry per CDR3 protein. The table has approximately 100,000 distinct CDR3 sequences, about 61% seen once. The template was RNA from unsorted bulk tissue. Distant lung tissue was collected more than 3 cm away from the tumor edge. The sample consisted of distant non-tumor lung tissue. These receptors were taken from a man in his fifties or sixties with non-small cell lung cancer.

A word on this clonotype: A junction boundary mismatches the germline segment, possibly from a read error. This chain joins TRBV12-3 or TRBV12-4 and TRBJ2-3; maybe TRBD1 (6 bases). This CDR3 is built from 15 residues. The CDR3 coding sequence is TGTACCAGCAGTTTCCAGCCCAGGGGTACAGATACGCAGTATTTT. Protein: CTSSFQPRGTDTQYF.

Points on this clonotype: Because the CDR3's place on the DNA is in doubt, the DNA is left out and the CDR3 is given as listed by TCRdb. V usage is TRBV29-1 and J usage is TRBJ1-1; the table assigns TRBD1, which was not confirmed against the DNA. From germline, CDR1 is SQVTM and CDR2 ANQGSEA. The CDR3 has 13 residues if both end residues are counted. The CDR3: CIVGLGAYTEGFF.

Worth noting for this clonotype: A much larger clone lies one base from this, so it may be a read error. This likely comes from a read error, as the CDR3 has no conserved phenylalanine or tryptophan at its end. The rearrangement uses TRBV6-1 and TRBJ1-1, with a tentative D call TRBD1 (6 bases). Germline V lookup: CDR1 MNHNS, CDR2 SASEGT. The CDR3 has 12 residues. The V end lost 11 bases, the J end lost 4 bases, and 14 bases lay between the germline ends. CDR3 nucleotides: TGTGCCTCCAAACAGGGATTCACTGAAGCTTTCATT. Translation gives CASKQGFTEAFI.

V is TRBV6-5 and J is TRBJ2-2; D is possibly TRBD1 (6 bases). Germline values: CDR1 MNHEY, CDR2 SVGAGI. The length of the CDR3 is 15 residues. The germline V and J ends were trimmed by 9 bases and 4 bases, with 18 bases remaining between them. The CDR3: CARSQILDSTGELFF. As DNA, the CDR3 is TGTGCCAGAAGCCAGATCTTGGACAGCACCGGGGAGCTGTTTTTT.

The gene calls are TRBV10-3 and TRBJ1-1; D unclear. Germline V lookup: CDR1 ENHRY, CDR2 SYGVKD. The CDR3 is 16 residues long. Trimming took 0 bases from V and 0 from J, leaving 11 bases between them. Here the CDR3 reads CAISESWGFMNTEAFF. CDR3 nucleotide sequence: TGTGCCATCAGTGAGTCTTGGGGATTTATGAACACTGAAGCTTTCTTT.

About this clonotype itself: Just one base apart from a much larger clone, this may be a read error. The J gene is TRBJ1-6, the V gene TRBV28; D uncertain. Germline V lookup: CDR1 MDHEN, CDR2 SYDVKM. The CDR3 totals 14 residues. The CDR3, as DNA: TGTGCCACCAGTGGAGGCAATGGGTACTCACCCCTCCACTTT. This gives the protein CATSGGNGYSPLHF.

About this clonotype: This clone may be a read error of a much larger clone one base away. The J gene is TRBJ2-3, the V gene TRBV6-2 or TRBV6-3; a weak D match, TRBD1 (5 bases). The CDR3 extends over 16 amino acids. Germline CDR1 reads MNHEY; CDR2 reads SVGEGT. CDR3 nucleotide sequence: TGTGCCAGCAGAAACCCAAGGGGCCTCAGCATAGATACGCAGTATTTT. Translation gives CASRNPRGLSIDTQYF.

CDR3 sequence reads: CASTPGEGLQGSYTF. The CDR3 DNA reads as TGTGCCAGCACCCCGGGGGAGGGATTACAAGGTAGTTACACCTTC. This rearrangement joins TRBV6-6 to TRBJ1-2; D may be TRBD1 (5 bases). The CDR3 sequence is 15 residues long. The ends were cut back, 7 bases at V and 11 bases at J, with 26 bases in the middle. Looked up from germline, CDR1 is MNHNY and CDR2 is SVGAGI (reference sequence).

As concerns this clonotype: A much larger clone is a single base away; this may be a read error. The DNA of the CDR3 is TGTACCAGCAGCAACTGGGACAGGACAACCTACGAGCAGTACTTC. It is translated as CTSSNWDRTTYEQYF. This chain connects TRBV5-4 to TRBJ2-7, with 8 bases matching TRBD1. Germline loops: CDR1 SGHNT, CDR2 YYREEE (reference sequence). This CDR3 spans 15 amino acids.

V usage is TRBV11-3 and J usage is TRBJ2-5; 10 bases match TRBD2. After removal of 5 bases from V and 9 bases from J, the junction contained 12 bases not matched to a gene. The CDR3 spans 15 residues. Germline lookup yields CDR1 SGHNT and CDR2 YENEEA. For the CDR3, the DNA is TGTGCCAGCAGCCCCTCTTCTAGCGGGAGTGGGGCCCAGTACTTC. This sequence encodes CASSPSSSGSGAQYF.

Comments on this clonotype: An end of the junction does not agree with germline; a read error may underlie this. The chain uses TRBV12-3 or TRBV12-4 and TRBJ2-6; D remains unclear. The CDR3 totals 14 residues. CDR3 nucleotide sequence: TGCGCCAGCAGGCAAAGACCCGTGGCCAACGTCCTGACTTTC. Translating it yields CASRQRPVANVLTF.

Worth noting for this clonotype: Just one base apart from a much larger clone, this may be a read error. The V gene is TRBV20-1, the J gene TRBJ2-3; TRBD2 matches at 13 bases. Germline lookup yields CDR1 DFQATT and CDR2 SNEGSKA (reference sequence). This CDR3 is 17 amino acids long. Unmatched junction bases numbered 13, after V lost 6 bases and J lost 4 bases. CDR3 nucleotide sequence: TGCAGTGCCGCTCCCGGACTAGCGGGGGAGCACTCAGATACGCAGTATTTT. The encoded protein is CSAAPGLAGEHSDTQYF.

The rearrangement joins TRBV20-1 to TRBJ1-1; D possibly corresponds to TRBD1 (5 bases). CDR1 is DFQATT, CDR2 SNEGSKA, per germline (reference sequence). CDR3 length: 13 residues. With 4 bases removed from V and 7 bases from J, the gap between germline ends came to 16 bases. CDR3 DNA: TGCAGTGCTAACGGGGGGTTGTACATTGAAGCTTTCTTT. It translates to CSANGGLYIEAFF.

Details on this clonotype: As the CDR3 is not closed by the conserved phenylalanine or tryptophan, this likely results from a read error. The V and J genes are TRBV4-2 and TRBJ2-3; 9 nucleotides align to TRBD1. This CDR3 has 18 amino acids. Germline CDR1 and CDR2: LGHNA and YNFKEQ. The V and J ends lost 5 bases and 3 bases, in that order; junction bases with no gene match: 15. The chain's CDR3 is CASSVSSRTGVFTDTQYL. For the CDR3, the DNA is TGTGCCAGCAGCGTCTCCTCCAGGACAGGGGTTTTTACAGATACGCAGTATTTG.

V and J are TRBV7-9 and TRBJ2-1; TRBD1 might be the D (6 bases). The germline gives CDR1 SEHNR, CDR2 FQNEAQ (reference sequence). The ends were cut back, 1 base at V and 4 bases at J, with 8 bases in the middle. The CDR3 totals 14 residues. The CDR3 DNA reads as TGTGCCAGCAGCTTAGAACAGGGATACAATGAGCAGTTCTTC. Protein: CASSLEQGYNEQFF.

This clonotype has at least ten counts. The chain joins TRBV12-3 or TRBV12-4 to TRBJ2-7; the D gene could be TRBD1 or TRBD2 (5 bases each). CDR3 size: 15 residues. V was shortened by 3 bases and J by 4 bases, with 16 bases between the two germline ends. The CDR3 loop reads CASSLVAGTGYEQYF. In DNA form, the CDR3 reads TGTGCCAGCAGTTTGGTGGCAGGGACCGGATACGAGCAGTACTTC.

CDR3 sequence (DNA): TGTGCCAGCGCCCGGTCCCAGAACACTAGAGCTTTCTTT. Translation: CASARSQNTRAFF. The chain employs TRBV11-1 and TRBJ1-1; D is undetermined. V was trimmed by 8 bases and J by 10 bases, leaving 20 bases between them. The CDR3 is made up of 13 amino acids. Germline CDR1 SGHAT, CDR2 FQDESV (reference sequence). Supplemented by reference TRBV11-1 and TRBJ1-1, the full variable domain reads EAEVAQSPRYKITEKSQAVAFWCDPISGHATLYWYRQILGQGPELLVQFQDESVVDDSQLPKDRFSAERLKGVDSTLKIQPAELGDSAMYLCASARSQNTRAFFGQGTRLTVV.

V gene TRBV24-1 combines with J gene TRBJ2-1; the D is unclear. The V end lost 0 bases, the J end lost 7 bases, and 9 bases lay between the germline ends. This CDR3 spans 14 amino acids. The germline V gene has CDR1 KGHDR and CDR2 SFDVKD. The CDR3 nucleotides are TGTGCCACCAGTGATTTGGTCTATGGGAATGAGCAGTTCTTC. The encoded protein is CATSDLVYGNEQFF.

Notes on this clonotype: It is likely a read error, because the conserved phenylalanine at the end of the CDR3 is missing. The CDR3: CAISESIRTSGNTIYL. As DNA, the CDR3 is TGTGCCATCAGTGAGTCGATACGGACCTCCGGAAACACCATATATTTG. V gene TRBV10-3 combines with J gene TRBJ1-3, with unresolved D. The CDR3 runs 16 residues. Looked up from germline, CDR1 is ENHRY and CDR2 is SYGVKD. Trimming cost V 0 bases and J 4 bases, with 13 bases left between them.

As for this clonotype: This likely comes from a read error, as the CDR3 has no conserved phenylalanine or tryptophan at its end. This rearrangement joins TRBV29-1 to TRBJ2-5; TRBD1 agrees at 9 bases. Germline-derived CDR1 and CDR2 are SQVTM and ANQGSEA. V was pared by 4 bases and J by 1 base, with 7 bases of the junction left unmatched. This CDR3 has 15 residues. This CDR3 reads CSVGTVTGGQETQYS. The CDR3 nucleotides read TGCAGCGTTGGGACCGTGACAGGGGGCCAAGAGACCCAGTACTCC.

About this clonotype: Being one base from a much bigger clone, this may be a read error. The chain is built from TRBV30 and TRBJ1-1; tentative D call: TRBD1 (6 bases). V gave up 3 bases and J gave up 0 bases, with 11 bases separating them. The CDR3 runs to 14 residues. Germline CDR1 reads GTSNPN; CDR2 reads SVGIG (reference sequence). The CDR3 loop is CAWSLGQLNTEAFF. The CDR3 bases are TGTGCCTGGAGCCTGGGACAATTGAACACTGAAGCTTTCTTT.

This clonotype appeared many times. The chain links TRBV6-2 or TRBV6-3 to TRBJ2-1, with 14 nucleotides matching TRBD2. The CDR3 covers 20 residues. V gave up 4 bases and J gave up 2 bases; unmatched junction bases: 13. The germline V gene has CDR1 MNHEY and CDR2 SVGEGT. DNA for the CDR3: TGTGCCAGCAGTTTAGGGACTAGCGGGGGTGGCCACCTAGCCTACAATGAGCAGTTCTTC. It yields the protein CASSLGTSGGGHLAYNEQFF.

The chain carries TRBV10-3 and TRBJ2-3, with 8 nucleotides matching TRBD2. The CDR3 runs to 14 residues. V shed 10 bases, J shed 15 bases, and the junction held 21 bases outside the gene matches. Germline assignment: CDR1 ENHRY and CDR2 SYGVKD. As DNA, the CDR3 is TGTGCCACCGAAACCGGGACTAGTACAGATACACATTATTTT. It codes for CATETGTSTDTHYF.